This T cell receptor (beta chain) originates from a study of blood T cell repertoires in COVID-19. Study in general: In each case, the material was cDNA or gDNA derived from T cells, B-cell-depleted T cells, or PBMCs.

Sequenced by immunoSEQ multiplex PCR; TCRdb stores in-frame clones only, minus some. The top ten clones hold less than 2.5% of a sample with under 300,000 clones, approximately 83% of them seen once. A word on this clone: Distinct nucleotide sequences in the sample also encode this CDR3.

Clinical history as reported by participants underpinned cohort assignment. V was clipped by 3 bases and J by 0 bases, with 10 bases between them. The CDR3 spans 15 residues. Germline lookup yields CDR1 ENHRY and CDR2 SYGVKD. The TCR sequence derives from a woman aged 50 to 60 who had recovered from COVID-19. The chain combines TRBV10-3 with TRBJ2-3; possible D gene TRBD1, 6 bases. The sequenced material came from PBMCs or T cells enriched from blood (not recorded which). Here the CDR3 DNA reads TGTGCCATCAGTGACAGGACAGTGAGCACAGATACGCAGTATTTT. Translating it yields CAISDRTVSTDTQYF.